Following are 25 T cell receptor beta chains from one sample sequenced in a study of beta chain features in type 1 diabetes. The authors reverse transcribed all of the isolated RNA, so sequencing captured expressed TCRB transcripts. Sequencing used immunoSEQ multiplex PCR; TCRdb keeps in-frame clones, though not all of them. The table has about 620,000 clones, less than 20% seen once; the top ten hold roughly 0.098%. Material: naive CD4+ T cells from blood. The receptors were sampled from a young man in good health.

This chain connects TRBV19 to TRBJ2-1; 7 bases match TRBD1. The CDR3 is 15 residues long. Looked up from germline, CDR1 is LNHDA and CDR2 is SQIVND (reference sequence). J gave up 3 bases and V 6 bases, and 8 bases lay outside the gene matches. The CDR3: CASRAGQALYNEQFF. In DNA, the CDR3 is TGTGCCAGTAGGGCTGGACAGGCCCTCTACAATGAGCAGTTCTTC.

This clone occurred a few times. This chain links TRBV14 with TRBJ2-1, with TRBD1 identical over 9 bases. Germline CDR1 SGHDN, CDR2 FVKESK. V lost 5 bases to trimming and J lost 4 bases; unmatched junction nucleotides: 6. The CDR3 covers 15 residues. CDR3 bases: TGTGCCAGCAGCATCCGGGACAGGGCTTACAATGAGCAGTTCTTC. This gives the protein CASSIRDRAYNEQFF.

This rearrangement joins TRBV25-1 to TRBJ1-2, with D possibly being TRBD1 (5 bases). The CDR3 spans 12 residues. Germline loops: CDR1 MGHDK, CDR2 SYGVNS. The V gene lost 7 bases and the J gene lost 8 bases, with 14 bases spanning the gap. CDR3 sequence (DNA): TGTGCCAGCACCCCAGGGTTGGGCGGCTACACCTTC. It translates to CASTPGLGGYTF.

About this clone: In the same sample, other DNA sequences code for this CDR3. The rearrangement links TRBV5-1 to TRBJ1-1; D is perhaps TRBD1 (5 bases). With 0 bases removed from V and 0 bases from J, the gap between germline ends came to 6 bases. The CDR3 loop spans 14 amino acids. The germline gives CDR1 SGHRS, CDR2 YFSETQ. Written as DNA, the CDR3 is TGCGCCAGCAGCTTGGGACAGATGAACACTGAAGCTTTCTTT. Translated, it gives CASSLGQMNTEAFF.

This clone was seen only a few times. Mismatch with germline at one junction end may stem from a read error. This CDR3 reads CASSQDPPYLIF. For the CDR3, the DNA is TGTGCCAGCAGCCAAGATCCCCCCTATTTGATCTTC. The chain links TRBV14 to TRBJ2-1; D unresolved. Germline-derived CDR1 and CDR2 are SGHDN and FVKESK. The CDR3 is made up of 12 amino acids.

This clone came up a few times. The V and J genes are TRBV9 and TRBJ2-7; 8 bases fit TRBD2. CDR3 size: 15 residues. Germline CDR1 reads SGDLS; CDR2 reads YYNGEE. J gave up 2 bases and V 0 bases, and 4 bases lay outside the gene matches. CDR3 bases: TGTGCCAGCAGCGTAGAGTTAGCGGGACCCTACGAGCAGTACTTC. It specifies CASSVELAGPYEQYF.

The table lists this clone with a few counts. At one of its ends the junction is not consistent with the germline gene, which may arise from a read error. The chain uses TRBV7-7 and TRBJ2-2; D uncertain. Germline V gene sequence: CDR1 SSHAT, CDR2 FNYEAQ (reference sequence). The CDR3 extends over 16 amino acids. The CDR3 sequence is CASSLGSLGNTGELFF. In DNA form, the CDR3 reads TGTGCTAGCAGCTTAGGCAGCCTCGGGAACACCGGGGAGCTGTTTTTT.

This clone was seen a handful of times. The gene calls are TRBV28 and TRBJ1-1; 10 nucleotides line up with TRBD1. The germline gives CDR1 MDHEN, CDR2 SYDVKM. J lost 4 bases, V lost 6 bases, and 2 bases had no gene match. The CDR3 length is 13 residues. In DNA, the CDR3 is TGTGCCAGCAGACGACAGGGGGCCACTGAAGCTTTCTTT. It yields the protein CASRRQGATEAFF.

This chain uses TRBV10-3 with TRBJ2-1; D not certain. Germline V CDR1 and CDR2: ENHRY, SYGVKD. Deletions cut 6 bases from V and 5 bases from J, with 20 bases between. The CDR3 has 16 amino acids. The CDR3 coding sequence is TGTGCCATCAGCGCCCAGATTTCGGCGGTAAACAATGAGCAGTTCTTC. This sequence encodes CAISAQISAVNNEQFF.

This clone appeared once. The chain carries TRBV5-1 and TRBJ2-1, with D perhaps TRBD2 (5 bases). Trimming took off 0 bases at V and 10 bases at J, with 17 bases between the two ends. Germline values: CDR1 SGHRS, CDR2 YFSETQ. The CDR3 extends over 15 amino acids. The CDR3 region has the DNA TGCGCCAGCAGCTTGGACAGCGGAGCAGGCAACGAGCAGTTCTTC. Protein product: CASSLDSGAGNEQFF.

The DNA for the CDR3 is TGTGCCAGCAGCTCGCGACAGGGGGGAGGCACAGATACGCAGTATTTT. This sequence encodes CASSSRQGGGTDTQYF. V usage is TRBV7-2 and J usage is TRBJ2-3, with 9 positions matching TRBD1. CDR1 SGHTA and CDR2 FQGNSA come from the germline V gene. This CDR3 comprises 16 residues. V dropped 4 bases and J dropped 1; count of bases not matched to a gene: 6.

The chain carries TRBV11-3 and TRBJ1-2; weak D call: TRBD1 (5 bases). This CDR3 has 12 amino acids. Germline-derived CDR1 and CDR2 are SGHNT and YENEEA. Trimming stripped 5 bases from V and 6 bases from J, with 10 bases between. CDR3 nucleotides: TGTGCCAGCAGCCGGCAGGGTGATGGCTACACCTTC. As protein: CASSRQGDGYTF.

The rearrangement links TRBV28 to TRBJ2-7; 10 bases match TRBD1. Losses at the gene ends were 5 bases for V and 7 bases for J; bases not matched to a gene: 8. CDR1 is MDHEN and CDR2 is SYDVKM in the germline V gene. This CDR3 has 14 residues. The CDR3 spells CASSRQGAVWEQYF. CDR3 bases: TGTGCCAGCAGTAGACAGGGGGCCGTTTGGGAGCAGTACTTC.

This clone was seen more than once but under ten times. J is TRBJ1-5 and V is TRBV7-2; TRBD1 matches 7 bases. Germline assignment: CDR1 SGHTA and CDR2 FQGNSA. Losses at the gene ends were 5 bases for V and 2 bases for J; bases not matched to a gene: 6. The length of the CDR3 is 15 residues. CDR3 nucleotides: TGTGCCAGCAGCCCAAACGACAGGGGCAATCAGCCCCAGCATTTT. Translating it yields CASSPNDRGNQPQHF.

The chain uses TRBV5-6 and TRBJ2-3; TRBD2 matches at 9 bases. Germline assignment: CDR1 SGHDT and CDR2 YYEEEE. V shed 6 bases, J shed 5 bases, and the junction held 16 bases outside the gene matches. This CDR3 has 17 amino acids. The CDR3 reads CASTPKAGREGRDTQYF. DNA for the CDR3: TGTGCCAGCACCCCGAAGGCCGGGCGGGAGGGCCGAGATACGCAGTATTTT.

This clone was seen more than once but under ten times. The V and J genes are TRBV10-3 and TRBJ2-7; 9 nucleotides match TRBD2. Germline V gives CDR1 ENHRY, CDR2 SYGVKD. CDR3 size: 14 residues. Trimming removed 3 bases from V and 6 bases from J; junction bases left unmatched: 6. The CDR3 DNA reads as TGTGCCATCAGTGACCAGCGGGAGGTCAGCGAGCAGTACTTC. Translating it yields CAISDQREVSEQYF.

The V and J genes are TRBV4-2 and TRBJ2-1; 12 nucleotides align to TRBD2. CDR1 is LGHNA and CDR2 is YNFKEQ in the germline V gene. V gave up 4 bases and J gave up 2 bases; unmatched junction bases: 3. This CDR3 has 16 residues. The CDR3 reads CASSPLAGGTYNEQFF. The CDR3 DNA follows: TGTGCCAGCAGCCCTCTAGCGGGGGGGACCTACAATGAGCAGTTCTTC.

This clone was seen more than once but under ten times. The chain employs TRBV7-9 and TRBJ2-1; a possible D gene is TRBD1 (7 bases). V was clipped by 10 bases and J by 7 bases, with 17 bases between them. Germline V lookup: CDR1 SEHNR, CDR2 FQNEAQ (reference sequence). The CDR3 is 13 amino acids. CDR3 in DNA: TGTGCCACCAAGGCCAGGGGGAGGAATGAGCAGTTCTTC. Its protein product is CATKARGRNEQFF. Full variable domain (outside the CDR3, taken from reference TRBV7-9 and TRBJ2-1): DTGVSQNPRHKITKRGQNVTFRCDPISEHNRLYWYRQTLGQGPEFLTYFQNEAQLEKSRLLSDRFSAERPKGSFSTLEIQRTEQGDSAMYLCATKARGRNEQFFGPGTRLTVL.

V gene TRBV9 combines with J gene TRBJ2-1, with D tentatively TRBD2 (6 bases). CDR3 size: 16 residues. The ends were cut back, 1 base at V and 2 bases at J, with 13 bases in the middle. Germline loops: CDR1 SGDLS, CDR2 YYNGEE. DNA of the CDR3: TGTGCCAGCAGCGTAAGCACTAGCCATACCTACAATGAGCAGTTCTTC. This gives the protein CASSVSTSHTYNEQFF.

There are a few counts of this clone. The V call is TRBV2, the J call TRBJ2-2; 7 bases are a match to TRBD1. In germline, CDR1 is SNHLY, CDR2 FYNNEI. V lost 8 bases to trimming and J lost 2 bases; unmatched junction nucleotides: 8. The CDR3 spans 15 residues. CDR3 in amino acids: CASLVWTGNTGELFF. The CDR3 nucleotides are TGTGCCAGCTTAGTGTGGACAGGCAACACCGGGGAGCTGTTTTTT.

This chain uses TRBV7-3 with TRBJ2-2; no clear D. Trimming took off 5 bases at V and 2 bases at J, with 15 bases between the two ends. This CDR3 region has 16 residues. Germline CDR1 is SGHTA and CDR2 is FQGTGA. The DNA for the CDR3 is TGTGCCAGCAGCCAAGTGCCAGGAATAAACACCGGGGAGCTGTTTTTT. As protein: CASSQVPGINTGELFF.

The chain links TRBV30 to TRBJ2-5; D is undetermined. Trimming took off 4 bases at V and 5 bases at J, with 8 bases between the two ends. CDR1 and CDR2 from the germline V gene are GTSNPN and SVGIG (reference sequence). The CDR3 has 11 amino acids. In DNA, the CDR3 is TGTGCCTGGATTGGGTTGGAGACCCAGTACTTC. This sequence encodes CAWIGLETQYF.

This chain joins TRBV4-2 and TRBJ2-5; tentatively, D is TRBD1 (6 bases). The CDR3 length is 15 residues. Germline CDR1 and CDR2: LGHNA and YNFKEQ. V was trimmed by 3 bases and J by 2 bases, leaving 13 bases between them. In nucleotides, the CDR3 is TGTGCCAGCAGCCAGTGGACAGAGGTACAAGAGACCCAGTACTTC. Translated, it gives CASSQWTEVQETQYF.

This clone was found once. The DNA of the CDR3 is TGTGCCAGCAGCCTTACAGGTTTCACTGGGGCCAACGTCCTGACTTTC. Protein sequence: CASSLTGFTGANVLTF. The V call is TRBV7-8, the J call TRBJ2-6, with a weak D call TRBD1 (5 bases). Germline CDR1 SGHVS, CDR2 FQNEAQ. V was pared by 5 bases and J by 2 bases, with 13 bases between. The CDR3 covers 16 residues. Combining the CDR3 with reference TRBV7-8 and TRBJ2-6 gives the whole variable domain GAGVSQSPRYKVAKRGQDVALRCDPISGHVSLFWYQQALGQGPEFLTYFQNEAQLDKSGLPSDRFFAERPEGSVSTLKIQRTQQEDSAVYLCASSLTGFTGANVLTFGAGSRLTVL.

The rearrangement joins TRBV10-3 to TRBJ1-1; the D gene is possibly TRBD1 (5 bases). V lost 4 bases to trimming and J lost 0 bases, with 9 bases between them. Germline V gives CDR1 ENHRY, CDR2 SYGVKD. This CDR3 region has 14 residues. CDR3 bases: TGTGCCATCAGTGGAGGGGAGATGAACACTGAAGCTTTCTTT. The encoded protein is CAISGGEMNTEAFF.